The present entry profiles one TCR beta chain with its context. Its specificity is unknown. Survey-level immunoSEQ v3.0 assays were run. The method was immunoSEQ multiplex PCR; TCRdb's version includes in-frame clones alone and lacks a portion of them. The sample has fewer than 20,000 clones, approximately 81% seen once. This sample was included in a study of long-term antiretroviral therapy in people with HIV. Overall study findings and caveats: Blood was collected between about 2004 and 2017, possibly under older ART regimens.

V was cut by 0 bases and J by 4 bases, with 8 bases left in between. The CDR3 sequence is 14 residues long. In germline, CDR1 is SGHRS, CDR2 YFSETQ. Material: unsorted PBMCs, obtained 0.6 years after starting antiretroviral therapy. The chain carries TRBV5-1 and TRBJ1-5, with no clear D. This TCR came from a woman aged 18-35 years with HIV. The CDR3 region is CASSLEGGNQPQHF. In DNA form, the CDR3 reads TGCGCCAGCAGCTTGGAGGGAGGGAATCAGCCCCAGCATTTT.